This entry is about one T cell receptor (beta chain). This sample was taken from a study of OX40 agonist ivuxolimab in advanced cancers. Study overall: One hepatocellular carcinoma and two cutaneous melanoma patients partially responded.

TCRdb's copy holds only in-frame clones and misses some; the assay was immunoSEQ multiplex PCR. Of approximately 58,000 clones in the sample, about 86% are singletons; the top ten hold approximately 0.92%. This CDR3 region has 16 residues. In germline, CDR1 is SGHRS, CDR2 YFSETQ. V dropped 4 bases and J dropped 5; count of bases not matched to a gene: 6. Any history of autoimmune disease or systemic immunosuppression disqualified patients. The origin of this receptor is an adult with an advanced solid tumor such as melanoma, head and neck, liver or kidney cancer. The sequencing here drew on CD4+ or CD8+ T cells sorted from blood, taken in a trial of the OX40 agonist ivuxolimab. The chain carries TRBV5-1 and TRBJ2-5; 15 nucleotides agree with TRBD2. The CDR3 here is CASSPGLAGGWETQYF. The CDR3 nucleotides are TGCGCCAGCAGCCCCGGACTAGCGGGGGGGTGGGAGACCCAGTACTTC. Variable domain in full (rest from reference TRBV5-1 and TRBJ2-5): KAGVTQTPRYLIKTRGQQVTLSCSPISGHRSVSWYQQTPGQGLQFLFEYFSETQRNKGNFPGRFSGRQFSNSRSEMNVSTLELGDSALYLCASSPGLAGGWETQYFGPGTRLLVL.